The clone carrying this T cell receptor beta chain has ten or more counts. Its specificity is not known. The data belong to a study of early T cells in non-severe SARS-CoV-2 infection. Whole-study context: Unpaired chains resulted from sequencing bulk RNA of unsorted whole blood.

Individual cDNA molecules carried attached unique molecular identifiers. TCRdb analysed the 5' RACE reads with MiXCR anew, one entry per CDR3 protein. The sample holds some 30,000 distinct CDR3 sequences, roughly 4.7% seen once. The CDR3 sequence is 18 residues long. Trimming took off 4 bases at V and 3 bases at J, with 22 bases between the two ends. Germline V gene sequence: CDR1 LNHDA, CDR2 SQIVND (reference sequence). Study-wide findings and caveats: VDJdb matching, biased toward anti-spike CD8 responses, missed private and CD4 specificities.

The specimen was whole blood. The receptor was isolated from an adult who was a healthcare worker with PCR-confirmed SARS-CoV-2 infection or an uninfected control (not recorded which). This chain links TRBV19 with TRBJ2-1; D is undetermined. In DNA form, the CDR3 reads TGTGCCAGTAGTACCCCGCTTACGATGGCAGTCCACTACAATGAGCAGTTCTTC. It yields the protein CASSTPLTMAVHYNEQFF.